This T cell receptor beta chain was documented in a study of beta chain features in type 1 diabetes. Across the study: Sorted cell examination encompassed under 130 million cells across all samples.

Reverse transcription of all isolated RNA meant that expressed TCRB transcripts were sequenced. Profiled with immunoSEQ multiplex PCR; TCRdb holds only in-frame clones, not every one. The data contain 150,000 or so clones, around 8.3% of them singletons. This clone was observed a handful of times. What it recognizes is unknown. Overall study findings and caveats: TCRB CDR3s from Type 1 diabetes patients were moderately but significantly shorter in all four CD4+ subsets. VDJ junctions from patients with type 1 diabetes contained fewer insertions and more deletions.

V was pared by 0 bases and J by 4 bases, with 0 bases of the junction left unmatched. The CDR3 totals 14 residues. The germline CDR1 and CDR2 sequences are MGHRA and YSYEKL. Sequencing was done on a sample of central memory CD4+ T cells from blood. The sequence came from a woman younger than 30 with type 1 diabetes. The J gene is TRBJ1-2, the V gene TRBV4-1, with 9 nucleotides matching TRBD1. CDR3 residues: CASSQETGGYGYTF. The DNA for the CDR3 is TGCGCCAGCAGCCAAGAGACAGGGGGCTATGGCTACACCTTC.